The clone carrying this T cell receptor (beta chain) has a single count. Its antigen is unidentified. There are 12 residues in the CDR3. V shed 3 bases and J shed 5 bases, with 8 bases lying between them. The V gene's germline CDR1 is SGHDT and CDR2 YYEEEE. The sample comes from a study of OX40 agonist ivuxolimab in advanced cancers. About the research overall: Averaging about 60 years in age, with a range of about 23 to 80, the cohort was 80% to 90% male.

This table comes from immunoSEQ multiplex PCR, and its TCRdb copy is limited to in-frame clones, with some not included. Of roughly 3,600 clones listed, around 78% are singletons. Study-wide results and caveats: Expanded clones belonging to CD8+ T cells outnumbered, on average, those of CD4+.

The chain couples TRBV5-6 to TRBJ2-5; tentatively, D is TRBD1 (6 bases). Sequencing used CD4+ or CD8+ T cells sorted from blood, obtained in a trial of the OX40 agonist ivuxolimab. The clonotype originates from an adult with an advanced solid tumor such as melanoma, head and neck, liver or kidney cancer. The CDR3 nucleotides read TGTGCCAGCAGCTCCACAGGGGAGACCCAGTACTTC. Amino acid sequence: CASSSTGETQYF.